This T cell receptor beta chain appears in the sequencing data of a study of OX40 agonist ivuxolimab in advanced cancers. Findings and caveats of the study: Some patients who did not respond also had low normalized T-cell clonal expansion.

Blood sampling took place at baseline, cycle 4 day 1, and cycle 7 day 1. A note on this clone: What it binds is unknown. The same CDR3 is also encoded by other DNA sequences in this sample.

J was trimmed by 3 bases and V by 5 bases; bases with no gene match: 7. The CDR3 is 15 amino acids. CDR1 is SGDLS, CDR2 YYNGEE, per germline. Clones were read by immunoSEQ multiplex PCR, and TCRdb kept only the in-frame ones, dropping some. The sample holds about 38,000 clones, about three quarters seen once. This clonotype was obtained from an adult with an advanced solid tumor such as melanoma, head and neck, liver or kidney cancer. Sample: CD4+ or CD8+ T cells sorted from blood, taken in a trial of the OX40 agonist ivuxolimab. The chain carries TRBV9 and TRBJ2-3; TRBD1 agrees at 9 bases. CDR3 bases: TGTGCCAGCAGTCCTCGACAGGGGGGGACAGATACGCAGTATTTT. It codes for CASSPRQGGTDTQYF.